The present T cell receptor beta chain was sequenced within a study of spatial heterogeneity in lung cancer. Sample time point: blood at routine non-recurrence follow-up after resection. The CDR3 runs 16 residues. V lost 0 bases to trimming and J lost 7 bases, with 16 bases between them. The germline CDR1 and CDR2 sequences are LGHNA and YNFKEQ. MiXCR was run by TCRdb on the 5' RACE reads, yielding one entry per CDR3 protein. The repertoire holds around 20,000 distinct CDR3 sequences, with 7% to 10% as singletons. This TCR came from a male donor with early-stage non-small cell lung cancer. The chain combines TRBV4-2 with TRBJ2-4; tentatively, D is TRBD2 (5 bases). Sequencing was performed on PBMCs, taken at follow-up. The CDR3 loop reads CASSQDLIGPGNIQYF. The CDR3 nucleotides read TGTGCCAGCAGCCAAGATTTGATAGGCCCGGGGAACATTCAGTACTTC.